Given below is one TCR beta chain in context. Method: immunoSEQ multiplex PCR; TCRdb's copy keeps in-frame clones and lacks some. The sample shows approximately 71,000 clones, 94% of them seen only once. This sample was taken from a study of OX40 agonist ivuxolimab in advanced cancers. The material sequenced was CD4+ or CD8+ T cells sorted from blood, taken in a trial of the OX40 agonist ivuxolimab. The sequence was obtained from an adult with an advanced solid tumor such as melanoma, head and neck, liver or kidney cancer.

Written as DNA, the CDR3 is TGTGCCAGCAGCTTCACGAAGAGTTTGGGCACTGAAGCTTTCTTT. Its translation is CASSFTKSLGTEAFF. The chain joins TRBV6-6 to TRBJ1-1; D is unclear. The ends were cut back, 6 bases at V and 4 bases at J, with 18 bases in the middle. From germline, CDR1 is MNHNY and CDR2 SVGAGI (reference sequence). The CDR3 totals 15 residues.